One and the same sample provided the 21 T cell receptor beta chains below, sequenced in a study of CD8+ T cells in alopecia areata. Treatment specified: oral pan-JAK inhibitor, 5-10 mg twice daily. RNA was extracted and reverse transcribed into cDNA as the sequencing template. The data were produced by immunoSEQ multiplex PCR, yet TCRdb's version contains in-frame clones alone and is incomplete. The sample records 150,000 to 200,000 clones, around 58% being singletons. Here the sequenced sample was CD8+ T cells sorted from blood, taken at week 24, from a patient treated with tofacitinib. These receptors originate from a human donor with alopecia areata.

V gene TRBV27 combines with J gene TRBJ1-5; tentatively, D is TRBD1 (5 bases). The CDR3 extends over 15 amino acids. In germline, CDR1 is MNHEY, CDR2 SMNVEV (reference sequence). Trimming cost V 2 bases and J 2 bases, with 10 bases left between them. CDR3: CASSLRGFGNQPQHF. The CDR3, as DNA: TGTGCCAGCAGTTTACGGGGGTTTGGCAATCAGCCCCAGCATTTT.

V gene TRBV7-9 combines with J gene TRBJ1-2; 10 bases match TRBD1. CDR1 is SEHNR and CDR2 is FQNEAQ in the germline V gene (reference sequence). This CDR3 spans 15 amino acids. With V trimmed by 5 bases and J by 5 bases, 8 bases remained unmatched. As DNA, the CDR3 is TGTGCCAGCAGCGCCGACAGGGGGCGATATTATGGCTACACCTTC. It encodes CASSADRGRYYGYTF.

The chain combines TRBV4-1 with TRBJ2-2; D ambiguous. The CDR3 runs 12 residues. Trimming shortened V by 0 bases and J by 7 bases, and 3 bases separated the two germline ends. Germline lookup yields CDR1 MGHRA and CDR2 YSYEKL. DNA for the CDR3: TGCGCCAGCAGCCAAGAGAACGGGGAGCTGTTTTTT. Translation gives CASSQENGELFF.

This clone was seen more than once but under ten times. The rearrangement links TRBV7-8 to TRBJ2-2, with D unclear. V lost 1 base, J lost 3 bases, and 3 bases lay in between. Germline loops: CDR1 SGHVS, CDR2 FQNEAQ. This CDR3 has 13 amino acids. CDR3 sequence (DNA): TGTGCCAGCAGCTTAGAATACACCGGGGAGCTGTTTTTT. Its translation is CASSLEYTGELFF.

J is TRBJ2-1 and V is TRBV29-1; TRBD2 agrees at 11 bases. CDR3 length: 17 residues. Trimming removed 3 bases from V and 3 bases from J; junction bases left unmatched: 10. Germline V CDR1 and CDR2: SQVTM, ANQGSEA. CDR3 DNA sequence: TGCAGCGTTGACCAGTCAGTACTAGCGGGGGACTACAATGAGCAGTTCTTC. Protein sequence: CSVDQSVLAGDYNEQFF.

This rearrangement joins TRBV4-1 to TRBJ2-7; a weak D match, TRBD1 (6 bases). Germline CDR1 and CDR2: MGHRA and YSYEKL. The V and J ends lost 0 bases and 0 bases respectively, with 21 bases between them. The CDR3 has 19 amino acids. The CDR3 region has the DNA TGCGCCAGCAGCCAAGATACCCTAGGGGGTAGCGAGCCCTCCTACGAGCAGTACTTC. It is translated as CASSQDTLGGSEPSYEQYF.

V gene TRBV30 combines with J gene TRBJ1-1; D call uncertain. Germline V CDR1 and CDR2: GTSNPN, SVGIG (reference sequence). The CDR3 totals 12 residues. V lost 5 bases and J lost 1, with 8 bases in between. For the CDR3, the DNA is TGTGCCTGGCTCCGGGAGAACACTGAAGCTTTCTTT. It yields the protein CAWLRENTEAFF.

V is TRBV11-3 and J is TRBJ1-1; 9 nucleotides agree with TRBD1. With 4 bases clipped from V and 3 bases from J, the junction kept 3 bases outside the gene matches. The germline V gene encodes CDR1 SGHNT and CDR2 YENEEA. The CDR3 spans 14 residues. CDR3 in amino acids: CASSWTGVHTEAFF. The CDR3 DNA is TGTGCCAGCAGCTGGACAGGGGTCCACACTGAAGCTTTCTTT. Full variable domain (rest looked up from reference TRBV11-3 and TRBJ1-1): EAGVVQSPRYKIIEKKQPVAFWCNPISGHNTLYWYLQNLGQGPELLIRYENEEAVDDSQLPKDRFSAERLKGVDSTLKIQPAELGDSAVYLCASSWTGVHTEAFFGQGTRLTVV.

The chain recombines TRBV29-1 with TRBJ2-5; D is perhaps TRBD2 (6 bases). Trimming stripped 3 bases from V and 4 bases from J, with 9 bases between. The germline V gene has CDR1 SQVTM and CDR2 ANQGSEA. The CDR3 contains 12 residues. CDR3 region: CSVEEGGETQYF. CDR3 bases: TGCAGCGTTGAGGAGGGAGGAGAGACCCAGTACTTC.

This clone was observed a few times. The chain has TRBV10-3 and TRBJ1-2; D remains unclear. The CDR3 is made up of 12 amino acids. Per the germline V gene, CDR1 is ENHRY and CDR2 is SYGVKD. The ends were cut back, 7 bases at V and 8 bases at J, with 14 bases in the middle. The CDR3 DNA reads TGTGCCATCAACCCGCCGGGTCTGGGCTACACCTTC. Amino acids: CAINPPGLGYTF.

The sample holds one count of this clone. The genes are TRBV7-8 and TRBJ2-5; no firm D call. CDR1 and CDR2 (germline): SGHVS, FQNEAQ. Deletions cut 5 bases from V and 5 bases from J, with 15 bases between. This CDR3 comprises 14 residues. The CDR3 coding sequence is TGTGCCAGCAGCGCACCCGTCGCAGAGGAGACCCAGTACTTC. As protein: CASSAPVAEETQYF.

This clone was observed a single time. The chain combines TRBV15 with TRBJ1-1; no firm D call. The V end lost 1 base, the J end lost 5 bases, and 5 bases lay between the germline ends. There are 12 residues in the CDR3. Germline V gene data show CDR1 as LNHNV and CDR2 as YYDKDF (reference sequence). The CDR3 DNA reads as TGTGCCACCAGCAGAGGACGGACTGAAGCTTTCTTT. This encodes CATSRGRTEAFF.

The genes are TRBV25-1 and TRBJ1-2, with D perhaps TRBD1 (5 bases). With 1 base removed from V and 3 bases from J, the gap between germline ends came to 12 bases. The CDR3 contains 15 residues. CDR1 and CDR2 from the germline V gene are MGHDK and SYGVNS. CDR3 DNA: TGTGCCAGCAGTGAATCCTTGATAGGGGACTATGGCTACACCTTC. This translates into CASSESLIGDYGYTF.

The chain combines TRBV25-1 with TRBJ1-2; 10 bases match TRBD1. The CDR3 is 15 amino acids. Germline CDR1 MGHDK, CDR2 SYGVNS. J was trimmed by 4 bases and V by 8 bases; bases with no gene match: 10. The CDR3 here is CASPSPGQGIYGYTF. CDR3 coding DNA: TGTGCCAGCCCATCCCCGGGACAGGGGATCTATGGCTACACCTTC.

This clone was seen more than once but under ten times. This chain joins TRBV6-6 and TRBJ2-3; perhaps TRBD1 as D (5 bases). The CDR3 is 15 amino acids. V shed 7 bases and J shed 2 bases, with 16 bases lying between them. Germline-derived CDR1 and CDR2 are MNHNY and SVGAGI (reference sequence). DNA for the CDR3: TGTGCCAGCATTCAGGGTACGGGCGCCACAGATACGCAGTATTTT. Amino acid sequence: CASIQGTGATDTQYF.

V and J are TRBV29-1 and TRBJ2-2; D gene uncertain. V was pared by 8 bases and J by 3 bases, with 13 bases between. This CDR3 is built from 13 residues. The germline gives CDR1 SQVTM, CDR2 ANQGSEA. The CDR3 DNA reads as TGCAGCACCCCGGGCCCGGACACCGGGGAGCTGTTTTTT. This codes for CSTPGPDTGELFF.

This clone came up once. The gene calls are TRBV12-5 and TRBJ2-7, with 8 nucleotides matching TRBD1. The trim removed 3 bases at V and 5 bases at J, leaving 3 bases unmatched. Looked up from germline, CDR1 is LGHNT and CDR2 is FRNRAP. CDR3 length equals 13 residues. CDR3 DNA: TGTGCTAGTGGTTTCAGGGGGCCAGACGAGCAGTACTTC. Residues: CASGFRGPDEQYF.

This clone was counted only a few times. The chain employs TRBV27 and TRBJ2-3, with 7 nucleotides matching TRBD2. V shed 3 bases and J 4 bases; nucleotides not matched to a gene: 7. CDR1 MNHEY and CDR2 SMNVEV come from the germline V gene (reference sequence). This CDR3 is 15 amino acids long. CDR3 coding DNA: TGTGCCAGCAGTTTGTCCCGGACTAGTCCAGATACGCAGTATTTT. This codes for CASSLSRTSPDTQYF.

This CDR3 reads CASSRWGNQPQHF. Here the CDR3 DNA reads TGTGCCAGCAGCCGATGGGGTAATCAGCCCCAGCATTTT. The chain employs TRBV7-9 and TRBJ1-5, with D uncertain. Looked up from germline, CDR1 is SEHNR and CDR2 is FQNEAQ (reference sequence). CDR3 size: 13 residues. Trimming cost V 5 bases and J 4 bases, with 9 bases left between them.

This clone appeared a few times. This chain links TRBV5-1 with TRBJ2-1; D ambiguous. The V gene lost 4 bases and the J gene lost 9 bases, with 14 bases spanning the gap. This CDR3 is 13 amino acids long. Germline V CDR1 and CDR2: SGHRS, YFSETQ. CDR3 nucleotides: TGCGCCAGCAGCGCCAGTACGGCCCGTGAGCAGTTCTTC. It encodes CASSASTAREQFF.

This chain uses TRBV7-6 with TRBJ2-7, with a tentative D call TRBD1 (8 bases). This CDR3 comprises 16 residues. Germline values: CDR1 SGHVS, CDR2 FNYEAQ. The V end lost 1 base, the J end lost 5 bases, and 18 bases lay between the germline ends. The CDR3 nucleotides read TGTGCCAGCAGCTTAGGCCGACAGGGGACTACCGACGAGCAGTACTTC. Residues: CASSLGRQGTTDEQYF.